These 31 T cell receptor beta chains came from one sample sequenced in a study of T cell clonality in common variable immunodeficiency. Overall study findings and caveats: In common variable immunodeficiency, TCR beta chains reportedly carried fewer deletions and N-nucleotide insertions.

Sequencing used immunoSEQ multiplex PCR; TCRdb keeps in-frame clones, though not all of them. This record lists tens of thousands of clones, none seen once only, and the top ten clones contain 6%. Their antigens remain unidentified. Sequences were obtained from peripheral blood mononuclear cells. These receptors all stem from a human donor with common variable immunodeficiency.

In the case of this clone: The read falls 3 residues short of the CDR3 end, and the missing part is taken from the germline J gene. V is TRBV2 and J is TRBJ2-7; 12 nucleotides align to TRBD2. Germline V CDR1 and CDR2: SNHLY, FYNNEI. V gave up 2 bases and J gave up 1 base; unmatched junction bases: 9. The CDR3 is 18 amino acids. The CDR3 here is CASSEYGTSGSGSYEQYF. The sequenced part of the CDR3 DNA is TGTGCCAGCAGTGAATACGGGACTAGCGGGTCAGGGTCCTACGAG.

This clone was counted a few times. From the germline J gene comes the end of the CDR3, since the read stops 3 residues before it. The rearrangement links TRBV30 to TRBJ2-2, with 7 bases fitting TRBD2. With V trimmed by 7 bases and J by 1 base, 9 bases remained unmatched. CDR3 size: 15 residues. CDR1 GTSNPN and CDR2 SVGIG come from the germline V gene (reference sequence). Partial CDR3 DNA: TGTGCCTACAACCTGGGGGGGATGAACACCGGGGAG. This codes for CAYNLGGMNTGE. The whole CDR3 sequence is CAYNLGGMNTGELFF. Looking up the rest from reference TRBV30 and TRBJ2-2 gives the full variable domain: SQTIHQWPATLVQPVGSPLSLECTVEGTSNPNLYWYRQAAGRGLQLLFYSVGIGQISSEVPQNLSASRPQDRQFILSSKKLLLSDSGFYLCAYNLGGMNTGELFFGEGSRLTVL.

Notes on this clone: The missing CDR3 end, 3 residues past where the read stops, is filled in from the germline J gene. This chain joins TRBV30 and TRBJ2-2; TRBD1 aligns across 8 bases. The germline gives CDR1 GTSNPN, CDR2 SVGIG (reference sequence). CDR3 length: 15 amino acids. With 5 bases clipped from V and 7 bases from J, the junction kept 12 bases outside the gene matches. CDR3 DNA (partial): TGTGCCTGGGCTGGAGGGCAGGGGGCGGTCGGGGAG. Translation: CAWAGGQGAVGE. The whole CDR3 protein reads CAWAGGQGAVGELFF.

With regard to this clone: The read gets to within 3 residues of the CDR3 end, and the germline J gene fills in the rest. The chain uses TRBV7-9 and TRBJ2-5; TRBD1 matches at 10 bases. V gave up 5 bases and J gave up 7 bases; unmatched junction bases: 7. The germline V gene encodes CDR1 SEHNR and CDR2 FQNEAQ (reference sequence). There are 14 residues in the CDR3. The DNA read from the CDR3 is TGTGCCAGCAGCCTCCGGACAGGGGGGGTGACC. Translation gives CASSLRTGGVT. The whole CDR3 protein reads CASSLRTGGVTQYF.

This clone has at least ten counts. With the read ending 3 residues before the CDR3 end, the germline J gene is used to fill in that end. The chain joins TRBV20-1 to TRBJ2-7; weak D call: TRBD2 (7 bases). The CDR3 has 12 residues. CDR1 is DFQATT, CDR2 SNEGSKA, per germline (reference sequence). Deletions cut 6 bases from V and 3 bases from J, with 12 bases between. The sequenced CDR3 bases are TGCAGTGCGGGGGGGCGGAACTACGAG. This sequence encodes CSAGGRNYE. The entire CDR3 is CSAGGRNYEQYF.

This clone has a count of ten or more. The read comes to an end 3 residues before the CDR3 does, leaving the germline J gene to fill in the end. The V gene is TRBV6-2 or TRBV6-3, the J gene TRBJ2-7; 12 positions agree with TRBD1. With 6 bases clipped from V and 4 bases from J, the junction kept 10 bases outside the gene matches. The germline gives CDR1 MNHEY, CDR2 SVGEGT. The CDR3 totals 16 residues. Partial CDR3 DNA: TGTGCCAGCAGGAACCCTCCGGGACAGGGGGCTTACGAG. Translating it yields CASRNPPGQGAYE. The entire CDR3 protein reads CASRNPPGQGAYEQYF.

Incomplete CDR3 DNA: TGTGCCAGTAGTATGGGGACATTGAACACCGGGGAG. This codes for CASSMGTLNTGE. The full CDR3 sequence reads CASSMGTLNTGELFF. The chain has TRBV19 and TRBJ2-2; weak D call: TRBD1 (6 bases). The CDR3 is cut off 3 residues early in the read; its end comes from the germline J gene. This CDR3 spans 15 amino acids. From germline, CDR1 is LNHDA and CDR2 SQIVND (reference sequence). The V and J ends lost 3 bases and 1 base respectively, with 9 bases between them.

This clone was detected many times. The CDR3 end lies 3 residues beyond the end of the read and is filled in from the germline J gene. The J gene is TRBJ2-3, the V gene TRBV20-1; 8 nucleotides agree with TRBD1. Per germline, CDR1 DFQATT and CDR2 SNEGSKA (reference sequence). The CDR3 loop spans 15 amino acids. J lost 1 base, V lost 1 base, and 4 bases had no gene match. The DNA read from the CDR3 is TGCAGTGCTAGAGTGCTGACAGGGGGCACAGATACG. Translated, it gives CSARVLTGGTDT. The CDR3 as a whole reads CSARVLTGGTDTQYF.

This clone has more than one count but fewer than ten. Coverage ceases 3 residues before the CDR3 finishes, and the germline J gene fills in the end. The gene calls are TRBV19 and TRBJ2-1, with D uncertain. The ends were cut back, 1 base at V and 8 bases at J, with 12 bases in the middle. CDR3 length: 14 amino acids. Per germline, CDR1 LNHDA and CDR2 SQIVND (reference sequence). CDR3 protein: CASSIGGFSYEQFF. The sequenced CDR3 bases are TGTGCCAGTAGTATAGGAGGTTTCTCCTATGAG.

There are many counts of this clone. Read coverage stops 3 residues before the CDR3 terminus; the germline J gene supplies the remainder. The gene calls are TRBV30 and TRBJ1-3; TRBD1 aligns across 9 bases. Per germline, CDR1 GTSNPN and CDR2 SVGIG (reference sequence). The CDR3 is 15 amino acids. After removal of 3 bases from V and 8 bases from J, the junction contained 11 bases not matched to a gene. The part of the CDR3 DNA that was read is TGTGCCTGGAGGCAACCGGGACAGGGAGTGGACACC. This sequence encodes CAWRQPGQGVDT. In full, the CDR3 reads CAWRQPGQGVDTIYF.

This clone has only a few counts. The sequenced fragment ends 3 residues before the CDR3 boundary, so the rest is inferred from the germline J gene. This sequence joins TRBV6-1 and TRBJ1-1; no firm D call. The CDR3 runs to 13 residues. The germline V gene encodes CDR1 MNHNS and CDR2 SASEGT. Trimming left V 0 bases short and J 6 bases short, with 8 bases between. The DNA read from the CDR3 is TGTGCCAGCAGTGAAGCGCGGGGTCCTGAA. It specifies CASSEARGPE. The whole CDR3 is CASSEARGPEAFF.

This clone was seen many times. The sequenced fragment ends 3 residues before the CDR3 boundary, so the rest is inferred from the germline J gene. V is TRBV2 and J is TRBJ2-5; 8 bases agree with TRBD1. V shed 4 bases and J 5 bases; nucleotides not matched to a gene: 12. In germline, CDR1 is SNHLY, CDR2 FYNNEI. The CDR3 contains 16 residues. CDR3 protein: CASSGGQGAFGETQYF. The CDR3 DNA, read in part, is TGTGCCAGCAGTGGGGGGCAGGGGGCTTTTGGGGAGACC.

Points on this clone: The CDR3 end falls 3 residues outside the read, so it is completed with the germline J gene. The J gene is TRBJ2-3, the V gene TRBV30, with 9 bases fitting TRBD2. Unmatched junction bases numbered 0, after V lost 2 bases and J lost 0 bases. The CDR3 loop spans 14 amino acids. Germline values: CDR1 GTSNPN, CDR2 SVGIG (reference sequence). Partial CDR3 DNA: TGTGCCTGGAGTCTAGCGGGAAGCACAGATACG. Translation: CAWSLAGSTDT. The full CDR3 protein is CAWSLAGSTDTQYF.

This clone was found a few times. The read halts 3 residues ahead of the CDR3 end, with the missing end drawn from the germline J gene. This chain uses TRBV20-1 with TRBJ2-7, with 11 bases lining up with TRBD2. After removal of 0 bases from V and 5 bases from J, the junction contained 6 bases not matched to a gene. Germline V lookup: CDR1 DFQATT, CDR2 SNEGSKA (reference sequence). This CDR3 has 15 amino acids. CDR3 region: CSARDATSGSHEQYF. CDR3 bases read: TGCAGTGCTAGAGATGCCACTAGCGGGAGCCACGAG.

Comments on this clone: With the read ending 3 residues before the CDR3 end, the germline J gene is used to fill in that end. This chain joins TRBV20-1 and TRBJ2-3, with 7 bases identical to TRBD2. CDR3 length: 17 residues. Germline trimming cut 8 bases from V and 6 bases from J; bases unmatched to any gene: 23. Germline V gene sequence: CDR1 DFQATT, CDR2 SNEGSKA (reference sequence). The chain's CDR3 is CSSPPKGRGGQVDTQYF. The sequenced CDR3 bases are TGCAGTTCCCCCCCAAAGGGGAGGGGTGGTCAGGTCGATACG.

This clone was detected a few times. CDR3 DNA, as far as it was read: TGTGCCAGCAGGGGGACTTTTAGCGAG. As protein: CASRGTFSE. The full-length CDR3 reads as CASRGTFSEQYF. The chain couples TRBV2 to TRBJ2-7, with D tentatively TRBD2 (6 bases). The CDR3 end lies 3 residues beyond the end of the read and is filled in from the germline J gene. V gave up 6 bases and J gave up 6 bases, with 12 bases separating them. Germline CDR1 and CDR2: SNHLY and FYNNEI. The CDR3 covers 12 residues.

The CDR3 is CASTSGPYEQYF. CDR3 DNA, as far as it was read: TGTGCCAGTACTAGCGGACCCTACGAG. The V and J genes are TRBV19 and TRBJ2-7, with 7 bases that match TRBD2. The CDR3 end falls 3 residues outside the read, so it is completed with the germline J gene. V lost 7 bases and J lost 2; bases outside the gene matches: 2. Germline V gene data show CDR1 as LNHDA and CDR2 as SQIVND (reference sequence). This CDR3 has 12 residues. Full variable domain (outside the CDR3, taken from reference TRBV19 and TRBJ2-7): DGGITQSPKYLFRKEGQNVTLSCEQNLNHDAMYWYRQDPGQGLRLIYYSQIVNDFQKGDIAEGYSVSREKKESFPLTVTSAQKNPTAFYLCASTSGPYEQYFGPGTRLTVT.

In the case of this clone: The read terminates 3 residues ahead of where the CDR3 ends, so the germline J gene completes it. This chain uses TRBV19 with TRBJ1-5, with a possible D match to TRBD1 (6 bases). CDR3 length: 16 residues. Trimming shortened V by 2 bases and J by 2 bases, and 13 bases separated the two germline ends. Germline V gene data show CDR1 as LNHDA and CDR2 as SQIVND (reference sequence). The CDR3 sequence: CASSIWRTVRNQPQHF. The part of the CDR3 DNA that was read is TGTGCCAGTAGTATATGGAGGACAGTCCGCAATCAGCCC.

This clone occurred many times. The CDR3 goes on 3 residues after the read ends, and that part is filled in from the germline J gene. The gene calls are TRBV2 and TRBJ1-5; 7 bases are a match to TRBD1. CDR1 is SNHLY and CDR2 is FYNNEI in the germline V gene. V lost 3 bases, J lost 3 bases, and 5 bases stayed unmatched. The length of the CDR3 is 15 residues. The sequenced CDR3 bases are TGTGCCAGCAGTGATGACAGGGCCTACAATCAGCCC. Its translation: CASSDDRAYNQP. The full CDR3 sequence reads CASSDDRAYNQPQHF.

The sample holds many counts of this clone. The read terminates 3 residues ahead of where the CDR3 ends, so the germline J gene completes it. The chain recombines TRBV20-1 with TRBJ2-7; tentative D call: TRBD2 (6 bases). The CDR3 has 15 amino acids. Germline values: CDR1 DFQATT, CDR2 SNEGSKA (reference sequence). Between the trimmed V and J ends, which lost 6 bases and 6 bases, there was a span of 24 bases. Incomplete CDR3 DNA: TGCAGTGCACAGCGCGGGGCAGGGAGGCTGGGCGAG. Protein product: CSAQRGAGRLGE. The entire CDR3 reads CSAQRGAGRLGEQYF.

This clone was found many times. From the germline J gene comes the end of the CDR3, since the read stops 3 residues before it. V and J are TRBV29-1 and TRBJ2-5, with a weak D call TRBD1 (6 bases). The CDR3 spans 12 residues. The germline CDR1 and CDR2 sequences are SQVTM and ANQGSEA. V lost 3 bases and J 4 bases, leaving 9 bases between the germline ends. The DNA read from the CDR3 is TGCAGCGTTGATGGACAGCGAGAGACC. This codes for CSVDGQRET. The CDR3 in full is CSVDGQRETQYF. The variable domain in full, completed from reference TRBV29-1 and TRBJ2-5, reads SAVISQKPSRDICQRGTSLTIQCQVDSQVTMMFWYRQQPGQSLTLIATANQGSEATYESGFVIDKFPISRPNLTFSTLTVSNMSPEDSSIYLCSVDGQRETQYFGPGTRLLVL.

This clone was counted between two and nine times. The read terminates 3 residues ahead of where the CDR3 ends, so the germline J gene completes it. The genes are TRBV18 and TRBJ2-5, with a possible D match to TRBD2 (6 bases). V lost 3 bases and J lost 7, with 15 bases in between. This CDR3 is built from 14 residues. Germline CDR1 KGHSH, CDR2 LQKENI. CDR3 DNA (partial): TGTGCCAGCTCACCTGGGGACTTCCAAAGGACC. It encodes CASSPGDFQRT. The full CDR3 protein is CASSPGDFQRTQYF.

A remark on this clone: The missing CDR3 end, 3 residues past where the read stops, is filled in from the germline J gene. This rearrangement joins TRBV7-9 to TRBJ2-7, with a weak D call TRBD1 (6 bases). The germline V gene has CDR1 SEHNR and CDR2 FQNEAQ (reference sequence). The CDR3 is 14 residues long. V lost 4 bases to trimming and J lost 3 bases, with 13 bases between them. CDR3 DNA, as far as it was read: TGTGCCAGCAGCTCCCAGGGGACCCACTACGAG. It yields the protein CASSSQGTHYE. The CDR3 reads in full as CASSSQGTHYEQYF.

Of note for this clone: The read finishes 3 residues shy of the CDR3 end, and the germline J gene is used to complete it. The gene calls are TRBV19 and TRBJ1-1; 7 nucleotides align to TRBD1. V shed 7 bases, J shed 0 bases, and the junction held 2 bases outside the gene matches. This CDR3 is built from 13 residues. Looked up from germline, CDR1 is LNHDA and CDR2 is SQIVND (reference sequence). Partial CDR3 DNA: TGTGCCAGTATGGACAGGATGAACACTGAA. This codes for CASMDRMNTE. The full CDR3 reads CASMDRMNTEAFF. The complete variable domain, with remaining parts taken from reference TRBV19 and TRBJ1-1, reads DGGITQSPKYLFRKEGQNVTLSCEQNLNHDAMYWYRQDPGQGLRLIYYSQIVNDFQKGDIAEGYSVSREKKESFPLTVTSAQKNPTAFYLCASMDRMNTEAFFGQGTRLTVV.

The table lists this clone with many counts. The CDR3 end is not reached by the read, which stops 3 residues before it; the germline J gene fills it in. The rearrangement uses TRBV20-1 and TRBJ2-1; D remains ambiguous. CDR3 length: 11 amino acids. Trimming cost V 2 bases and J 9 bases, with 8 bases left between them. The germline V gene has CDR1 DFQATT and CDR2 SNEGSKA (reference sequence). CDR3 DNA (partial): TGCAGTGCTAGACCCCCGGTTGAG. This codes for CSARPPVE. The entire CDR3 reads CSARPPVEQFF.

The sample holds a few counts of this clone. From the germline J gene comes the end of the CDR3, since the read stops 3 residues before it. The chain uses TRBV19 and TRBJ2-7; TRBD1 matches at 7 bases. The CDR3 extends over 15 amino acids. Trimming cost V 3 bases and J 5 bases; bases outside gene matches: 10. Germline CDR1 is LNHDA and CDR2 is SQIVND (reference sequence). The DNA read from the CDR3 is TGTGCCAGTAGTATCTTCGCGACAGGGAAGAACGAG. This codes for CASSIFATGKNE. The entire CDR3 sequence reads CASSIFATGKNEQYF.

CDR3 bases read: TGTGCCTGGAAGGGGCCAGGGTCCTTACCTGATACG. Translation gives CAWKGPGSLPDT. The full CDR3 is CAWKGPGSLPDTQYF. The gene calls are TRBV30 and TRBJ2-3; D possibly corresponds to TRBD1 (5 bases). The CDR3 extends 3 residues past the end of the read, so its final part is completed from the germline J gene. Trimming took off 4 bases at V and 6 bases at J, with 20 bases between the two ends. The germline V gene has CDR1 GTSNPN and CDR2 SVGIG (reference sequence). This CDR3 region has 15 residues.

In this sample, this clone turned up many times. The CDR3 is CSASTRGGGTDTQYF. The CDR3 DNA, read in part, is TGCAGTGCTAGTACCCGGGGGGGAGGCACAGATACG. V and J are TRBV20-1 and TRBJ2-3, with 8 bases identical to TRBD2. The read terminates 3 residues before the CDR3 end, so the remaining end is supplied by the germline J gene. Germline V gene lookup returns CDR1 DFQATT and CDR2 SNEGSKA (reference sequence). V shed 3 bases and J 1 base; nucleotides not matched to a gene: 6. This CDR3 contains 15 residues.

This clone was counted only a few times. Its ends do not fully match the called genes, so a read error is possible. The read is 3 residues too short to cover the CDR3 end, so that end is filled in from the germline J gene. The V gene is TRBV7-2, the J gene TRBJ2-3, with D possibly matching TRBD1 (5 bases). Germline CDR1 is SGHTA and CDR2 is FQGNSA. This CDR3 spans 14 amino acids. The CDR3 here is CASSLVWGPDTQYF. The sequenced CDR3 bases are TGTGCCAGCAGTTTAGTATGGGGCCCAGATACG.

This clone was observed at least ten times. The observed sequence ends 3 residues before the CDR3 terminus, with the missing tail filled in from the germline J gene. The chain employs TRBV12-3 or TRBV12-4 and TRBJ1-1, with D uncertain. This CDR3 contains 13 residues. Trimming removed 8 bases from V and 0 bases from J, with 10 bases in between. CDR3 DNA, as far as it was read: TGTGCCAGCCAGGTGAGCTTGAACACTGAA. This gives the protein CASQVSLNTE. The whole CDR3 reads CASQVSLNTEAFF.

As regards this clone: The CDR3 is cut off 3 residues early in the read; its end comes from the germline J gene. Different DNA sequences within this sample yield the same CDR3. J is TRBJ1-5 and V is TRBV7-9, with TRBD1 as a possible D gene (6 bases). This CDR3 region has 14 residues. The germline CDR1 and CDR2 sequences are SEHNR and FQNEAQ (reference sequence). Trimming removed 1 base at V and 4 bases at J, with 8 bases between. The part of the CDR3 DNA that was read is TGTGCCAGCAGCTTAGGGGACACTAATCAGCCC. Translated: CASSLGDTNQP. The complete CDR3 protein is CASSLGDTNQPQHF.